A selection of T cell receptor beta chains follows, all from one sample in a study of cytomegalovirus exposure and HLA in healthy donors. TCRdb's table, derived via immunoSEQ multiplex PCR, lists solely in-frame clones and lacks some. The data contain over 110,000 clones, around nine tenths of them singletons. Sample: PBMCs. These receptors were collected from a man between 18 and 29 years old in good health and CMV-seropositive. Each CDR3 is given with its conserved first and last residue. The D gene is left open where the match is weak. Clone sizes are given selectively: once, few, many, or a class where the clone is expanded.

CDR3 DNA | CDR3 protein | V gene | D gene | clone size | J gene
TGTGCCAGCAGGAAGCGACAGGAAACTAATGAAAAACTGTTTTTT | CASRKRQETNEKLFF | TRBV6-5 | NA | NA | TRBJ1-4
TGCGCCAGCACTACTCTGGGACTAGCGGGAGGGCCCGGATCGTACGAGCAGTACTTC | CASTTLGLAGGPGSYEQYF | TRBV10-1 | TRBD2 | NA | TRBJ2-7
TGTGCCAGCAGCTTAACAGCGGGGGCCCCCTACAATGAGCAGTTCTTC | CASSLTAGAPYNEQFF | TRBV7-9 | TRBD2 | NA | TRBJ2-1
TGCAGCTTTTCGGGACTAGCCACAGCCAGGGATACGCAGTATTTT | CSFSGLATARDTQYF | TRBV29-1 | TRBD2 | NA | TRBJ2-3
TGTGCCACGACCGGGACAGCAAACTATGGCTACACCTTC | CATTGTANYGYTF | TRBV2 | TRBD1 | NA | TRBJ1-2
TGTGCCTCAAAGGGCAGGGGATCCTATAATTCACCCCTCCACTTT | CASKGRGSYNSPLHF | TRBV19 | NA | NA | TRBJ1-6
TGTGCCAGCAGTGTGGCTAGCGGGATCACAGATACGCAGTATTTT | CASSVASGITDTQYF | TRBV6-1 | TRBD2 | once | TRBJ2-3
TGTGCCAGCAGCAGACAGGGATACTGGAACACTGAAGCTTTCTTT | CASSRQGYWNTEAFF | TRBV5-4 | TRBD1 | NA | TRBJ1-1
TGTGCCAGTAGGGCGGGAAACACTGAAGCTTTCTTT | CASRAGNTEAFF | TRBV19 | NA | NA | TRBJ1-1
TGTGCCTGGAACGGCGGGGTCTCCGAGCAGTACTTC | CAWNGGVSEQYF | TRBV30 | NA | NA | TRBJ2-7
TGTGCCAGCAGTGGCAGCTATCCGACACAAAGTCGGGCCAACGTCCTGACTTTC | CASSGSYPTQSRANVLTF | TRBV28 | NA | NA | TRBJ2-6
TGTGCCAGTTGGGGGCCCACAGGGGTAGGGGAGCAGTACTTC | CASWGPTGVGEQYF | TRBV21-1 | NA | NA | TRBJ2-7
TGTGCCAGCAGTGCCTCAGGGGTCCCTTTTTCCTACGAGCAGTACTTC | CASSASGVPFSYEQYF | TRBV6-1 | NA | once | TRBJ2-7
TGTGCCAGCAGCTTCGGAGGTAACACCGGGGAGCTGTTTTTT | CASSFGGNTGELFF | TRBV7-3 | NA | NA | TRBJ2-2
TGTGCCAGCAGTTACTCGTTAGGGGAACTTGGGACTGAAGCTTTCTTT | CASSYSLGELGTEAFF | TRBV6-5 | NA | once | TRBJ1-1
TGTGCCAGCTCCCGCCGCGGACAGTGGAGCAATCAGCCCCAGCATTTT | CASSRRGQWSNQPQHF | TRBV18 | NA | NA | TRBJ1-5
TGCGCCAGCAGTGAGACATACGAGGGCCTTGGGGGAAACACCATATATTTT | CASSETYEGLGGNTIYF | TRBV10-2 | NA | NA | TRBJ1-3
TGTGCCAGCAGCCTCCAGGCGGGTTTAGCCTATAATTCACCCCTCCACTTT | CASSLQAGLAYNSPLHF | TRBV5-4 | NA | NA | TRBJ1-6
TGCGCCAGCAGTGAGAGTGGGGACAGTTCACCCCTCCACTTT | CASSESGDSSPLHF | TRBV10-1 | TRBD1 | NA | TRBJ1-6
TGTGCCAGCAGTTTGACCCCAGGGGCCGCCTCGGGCTACACCTTC | CASSLTPGAASGYTF | TRBV6-5 | NA | NA | TRBJ1-2
TGTGCCAGCAGTTACAATTGGGGGCCTGGAAACACCATATATTTT | CASSYNWGPGNTIYF | TRBV6-5 | NA | NA | TRBJ1-3
TGCGCCAGCAGCGTTACTAGCGGGAGCTCCTACAATGAGCAGTTCTTC | CASSVTSGSSYNEQFF | TRBV5-1 | TRBD2 | NA | TRBJ2-1
TGTGCCAGCAGTCCCCAGGTAGAGACCCAGTACTTC | CASSPQVETQYF | TRBV6-5 | NA | NA | TRBJ2-5
TGCAGCGTTGACGGGACAGGGAGCTACGAGCAGTACTTC | CSVDGTGSYEQYF | TRBV29-1 | TRBD1 | NA | TRBJ2-7
TGCGCCAGCAGCCCGCTTAAAGGGGTGGGAAGGGATGAAAAACTGTTTTTT | CASSPLKGVGRDEKLFF | TRBV4-1 | NA | NA | TRBJ1-4
TGTGCCAGTAGTGCCGTTCCCGGGGCCAAAAACATTCAGTACTTC | CASSAVPGAKNIQYF | TRBV19 | NA | NA | TRBJ2-4
TGTGCCAGCAGCCCTCAGGGACAGGCGGGATACGAGCAGTACTTC | CASSPQGQAGYEQYF | TRBV7-3 | TRBD1 | NA | TRBJ2-7
TGTGCCAGCAGCCTGACTAGCGGATACAATGAGCAGTTCTTC | CASSLTSGYNEQFF | TRBV5-6 | TRBD2 | many | TRBJ2-1
TGCGCCAGCAGCTTAGAACTAGCGGGGGGAGAGACCCAGTACTTC | CASSLELAGGETQYF | TRBV5-1 | TRBD2 | NA | TRBJ2-5